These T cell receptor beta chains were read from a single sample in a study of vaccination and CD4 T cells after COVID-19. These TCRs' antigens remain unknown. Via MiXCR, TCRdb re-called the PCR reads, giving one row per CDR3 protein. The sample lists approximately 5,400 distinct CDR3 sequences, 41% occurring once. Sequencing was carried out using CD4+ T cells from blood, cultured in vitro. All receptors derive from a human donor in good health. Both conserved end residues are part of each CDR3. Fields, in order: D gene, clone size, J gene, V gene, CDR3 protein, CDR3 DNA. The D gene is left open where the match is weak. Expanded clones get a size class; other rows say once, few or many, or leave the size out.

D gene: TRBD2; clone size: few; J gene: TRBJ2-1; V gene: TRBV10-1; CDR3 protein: CASSHPSGAYNEQFF; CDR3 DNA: TGCGCCAGCAGCCACCCTAGCGGAGCCTACAATGAGCAGTTCTTC
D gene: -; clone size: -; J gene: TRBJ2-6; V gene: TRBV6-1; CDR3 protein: CASRAALGTSLSGANVLTF; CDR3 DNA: TGTGCCAGCAGGGCCGCCTTAGGTACCAGCCTCTCTGGGGCCAACGTCCTGACTTTC
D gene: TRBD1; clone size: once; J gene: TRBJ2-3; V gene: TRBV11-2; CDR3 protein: CASSPTGYTDTQYF; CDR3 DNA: TGTGCCAGCAGCCCGACAGGGTACACAGATACGCAGTATTTT
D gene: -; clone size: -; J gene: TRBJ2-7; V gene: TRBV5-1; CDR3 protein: CASSLAVRTGKLYEQYF; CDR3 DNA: TGCGCCAGCAGCTTGGCCGTTCGAACAGGGAAGCTCTACGAGCAGTACTTC
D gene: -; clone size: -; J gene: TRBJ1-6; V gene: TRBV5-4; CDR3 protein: CASRSGNSPLHF; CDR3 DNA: TGTGCCAGCAGGTCAGGCAATTCACCCCTCCACTTT
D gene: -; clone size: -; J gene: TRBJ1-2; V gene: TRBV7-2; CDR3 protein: CASSSRPQTGHGYTF; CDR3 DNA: TGTGCCAGCAGCTCCCGGCCCCAGACAGGACATGGCTACACCTTC
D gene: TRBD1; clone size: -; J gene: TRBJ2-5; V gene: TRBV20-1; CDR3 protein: CSAIDRGRPRETQYF; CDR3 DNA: TGCAGTGCGATAGACAGGGGACGGCCCCGAGAGACCCAGTACTTC
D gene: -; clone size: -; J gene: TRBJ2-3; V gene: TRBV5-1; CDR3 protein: CASSFTSQRDTDTQYF; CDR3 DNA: TGCGCCAGCAGCTTCACTAGCCAGAGGGACACAGATACGCAGTATTTT
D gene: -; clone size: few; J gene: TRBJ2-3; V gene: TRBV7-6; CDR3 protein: CASSRSRADEQYF; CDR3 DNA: TGTGCCAGCAGCCGTTCCCGAGCGGATGAGCAGTATTTT
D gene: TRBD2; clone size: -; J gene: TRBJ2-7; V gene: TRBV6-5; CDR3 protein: CASSYAGGSYEQYF; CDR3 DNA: TGTGCCAGCAGTTACGCGGGGGGCTCCTACGAGCAGTACTTC
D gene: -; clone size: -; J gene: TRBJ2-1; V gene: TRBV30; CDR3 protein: CAWSKAVSYNEQFF; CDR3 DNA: TGTGCCTGGAGTAAAGCGGTCTCCTACAATGAGCAGTTCTTC
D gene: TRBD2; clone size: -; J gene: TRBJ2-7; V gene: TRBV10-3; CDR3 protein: CAISVKREAYEQYF; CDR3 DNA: TGTGCCATCAGTGTGAAGCGGGAGGCCTACGAGCAGTACTTC
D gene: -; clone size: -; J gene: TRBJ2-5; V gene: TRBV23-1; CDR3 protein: CASSQVDQETQYF; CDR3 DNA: TGCGCCAGCAGTCAAGTAGACCAAGAGACCCAGTACTTC
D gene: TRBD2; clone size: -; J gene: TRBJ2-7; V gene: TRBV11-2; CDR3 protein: CASSALSGNYEQYF; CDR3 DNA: TGTGCCAGCAGCGCATTAAGCGGGAACTACGAGCAGTACTTT
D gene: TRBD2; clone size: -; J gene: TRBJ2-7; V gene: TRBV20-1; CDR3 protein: CSARDWREGSSEQYF; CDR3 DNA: TGCAGTGCTAGAGATTGGCGGGAGGGGTCGAGCGAGCAGTACTTC
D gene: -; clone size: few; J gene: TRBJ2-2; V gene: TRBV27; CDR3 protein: CASSLRGVGTGELFF; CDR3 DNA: TGTGCCAGCAGTTTGAGGGGGGTTGGCACCGGGGAGCTGTTTTTT
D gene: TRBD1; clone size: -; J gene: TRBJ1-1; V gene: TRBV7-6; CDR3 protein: CASSPGQGNTEAFF; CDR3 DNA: TGTGCCAGCAGCCCGGGACAGGGGAACACTGAAGCTTTCTTT
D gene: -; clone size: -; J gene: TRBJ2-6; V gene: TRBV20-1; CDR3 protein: CSALTGGLFSGANVLTF; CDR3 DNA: TGCAGTGCCCTCACGGGGGGCCTCTTCTCTGGGGCCAACGTCCTGACTTTC
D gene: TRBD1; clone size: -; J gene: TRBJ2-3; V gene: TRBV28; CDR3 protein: CASTPGTGRTDTQYF; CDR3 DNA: TGTGCCAGCACGCCCGGGACAGGGAGAACAGATACGCAGTATTTT
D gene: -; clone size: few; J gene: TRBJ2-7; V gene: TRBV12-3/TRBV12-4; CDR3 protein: CASSFNLPSYEQYF; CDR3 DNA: TGTGCCAGCAGTTTCAACCTCCCCTCCTACGAGCAGTACTTC
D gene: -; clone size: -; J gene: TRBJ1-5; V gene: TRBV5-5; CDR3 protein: CASSPDSYSNQPQHF; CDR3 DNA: TGTGCCAGCAGCCCCGACAGTTATAGCAATCAGCCCCAGCATTTT
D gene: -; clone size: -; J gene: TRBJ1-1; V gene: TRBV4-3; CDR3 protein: CASSPLGGRTEAFF; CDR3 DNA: TGCGCCAGCAGCCCCCTCGGGGGGCGTACTGAAGCTTTCTTT
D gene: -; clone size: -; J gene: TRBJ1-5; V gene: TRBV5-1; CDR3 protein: CASSVTTGPNQPQHF; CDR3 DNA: TGCGCCAGCAGCGTAACCACAGGGCCCAATCAGCCCCAGCATTTT
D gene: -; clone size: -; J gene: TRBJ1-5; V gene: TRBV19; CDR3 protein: CASQRGRAGNQPQHF; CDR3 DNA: TGTGCCAGTCAACGGGGGCGCGCAGGCAATCAGCCCCAGCATTTT
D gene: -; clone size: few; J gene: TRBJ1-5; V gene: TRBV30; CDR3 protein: CAWSVLDSNQPQHF; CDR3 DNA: TGTGCCTGGAGTGTACTGGATAGCAATCAGCCCCAGCATTTT
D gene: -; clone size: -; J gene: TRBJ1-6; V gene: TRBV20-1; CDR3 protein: CSARLGNSPLHF; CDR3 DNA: TGCAGTGCTAGACTGGGGAATTCACCCCTCCACTTT
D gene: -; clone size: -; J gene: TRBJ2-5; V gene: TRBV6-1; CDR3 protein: CASSKNREQETQYF; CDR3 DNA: TGTGCCAGCAGCAAAAACAGGGAACAAGAGACCCAGTACTTC
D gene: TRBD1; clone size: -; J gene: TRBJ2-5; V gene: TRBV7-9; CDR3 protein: CASRLLRQGEETQYF; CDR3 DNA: TGTGCCAGCAGACTGTTACGACAGGGGGAAGAGACCCAGTACTTC
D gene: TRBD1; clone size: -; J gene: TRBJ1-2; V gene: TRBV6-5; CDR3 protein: CASSYPGVGQGQNGYTF; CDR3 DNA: TGTGCCAGCAGTTACCCGGGGGTGGGACAGGGGCAGAATGGCTACACCTTC
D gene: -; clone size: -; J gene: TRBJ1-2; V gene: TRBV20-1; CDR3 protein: CSAPRTANYGYTF; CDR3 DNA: TGCAGTGCTCCTCGGACTGCTAACTATGGCTACACCTTC
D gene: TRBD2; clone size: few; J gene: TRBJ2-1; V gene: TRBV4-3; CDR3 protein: CASSQVLAGDNEQFF; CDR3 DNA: TGCGCCAGCAGCCAAGTACTAGCGGGGGACAATGAGCAGTTCTTC
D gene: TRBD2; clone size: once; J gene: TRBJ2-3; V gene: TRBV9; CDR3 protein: CASNRLAGASDTQYF; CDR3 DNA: TGTGCCAGCAACCGGCTAGCGGGGGCCTCAGATACGCAGTATTTT
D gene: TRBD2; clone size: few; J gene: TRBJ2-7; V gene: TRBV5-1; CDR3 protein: CASSLGAGGRPYEQYF; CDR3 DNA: TGCGCCAGCAGCTTGGGAGCGGGGGGGCGTCCCTACGAGCAGTACTTC
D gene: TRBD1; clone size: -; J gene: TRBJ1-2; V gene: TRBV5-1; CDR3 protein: CASSLSDREYGYTF; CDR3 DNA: TGCGCCAGCAGCCTATCGGACAGGGAATATGGCTACACCTTC
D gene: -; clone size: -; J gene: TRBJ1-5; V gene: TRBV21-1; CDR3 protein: CASSKAGMGNSNQPQHF; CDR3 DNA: TGTGCCAGCAGCAAAGCGGGGATGGGGAATAGCAATCAGCCCCAGCATTTT
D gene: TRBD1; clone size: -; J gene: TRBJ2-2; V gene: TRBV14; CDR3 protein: CASSQAPGTGGTGELFF; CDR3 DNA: TGTGCCAGCAGCCAAGCCCCTGGGACAGGGGGCACCGGGGAGCTGTTTTTT
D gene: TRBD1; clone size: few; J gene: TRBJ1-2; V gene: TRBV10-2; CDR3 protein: CASSGRTGTGTKEGYTF; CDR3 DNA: TGCGCCAGCAGCGGACGTACCGGGACAGGGACTAAAGAGGGCTACACCTTC
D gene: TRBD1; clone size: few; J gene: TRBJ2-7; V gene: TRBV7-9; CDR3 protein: CASSPDRVEQYF; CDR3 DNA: TGTGCCAGCAGCCCCGACAGGGTCGAGCAGTACTTC
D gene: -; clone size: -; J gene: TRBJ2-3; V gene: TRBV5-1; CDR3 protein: CASSLTGDTQYF; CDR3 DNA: TGCGCCAGCAGCTTAACAGGGGATACGCAGTATTTT
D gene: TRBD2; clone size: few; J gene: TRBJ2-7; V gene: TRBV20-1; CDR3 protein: CSAARTSDEQYF; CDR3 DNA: TGCAGTGCCGCGAGGACTAGCGACGAGCAGTACTTC
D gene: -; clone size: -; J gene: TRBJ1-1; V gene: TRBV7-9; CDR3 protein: CASSLGGSLVNTEAFF; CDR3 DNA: TGTGCCAGCAGCTTAGGCGGCAGCCTGGTGAACACTGAAGCTTTCTTT
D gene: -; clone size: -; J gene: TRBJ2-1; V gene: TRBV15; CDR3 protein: CATSRDGGNNEQFF; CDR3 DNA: TGTGCCACCAGCAGAGATGGCGGGAACAATGAGCAGTTCTTC